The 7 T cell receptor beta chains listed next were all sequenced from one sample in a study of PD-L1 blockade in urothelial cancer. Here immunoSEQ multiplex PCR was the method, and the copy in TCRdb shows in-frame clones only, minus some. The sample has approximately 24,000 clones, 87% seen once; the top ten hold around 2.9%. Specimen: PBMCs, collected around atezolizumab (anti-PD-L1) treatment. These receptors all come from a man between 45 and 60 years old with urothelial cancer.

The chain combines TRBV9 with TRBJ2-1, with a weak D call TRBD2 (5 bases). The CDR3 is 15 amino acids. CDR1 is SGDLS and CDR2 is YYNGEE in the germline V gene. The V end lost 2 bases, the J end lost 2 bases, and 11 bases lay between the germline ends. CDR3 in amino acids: CASSVGPGTYNEQFF. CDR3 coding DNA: TGTGCCAGCAGCGTGGGTCCGGGGACCTACAATGAGCAGTTCTTC.

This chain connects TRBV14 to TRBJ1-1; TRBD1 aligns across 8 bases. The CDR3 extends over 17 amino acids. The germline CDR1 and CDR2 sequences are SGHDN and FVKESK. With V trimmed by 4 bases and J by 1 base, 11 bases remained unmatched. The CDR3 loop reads CASSPQGAGVANTEAFF. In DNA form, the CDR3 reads TGTGCCAGCAGCCCCCAGGGGGCGGGCGTAGCGAACACTGAAGCTTTCTTT.

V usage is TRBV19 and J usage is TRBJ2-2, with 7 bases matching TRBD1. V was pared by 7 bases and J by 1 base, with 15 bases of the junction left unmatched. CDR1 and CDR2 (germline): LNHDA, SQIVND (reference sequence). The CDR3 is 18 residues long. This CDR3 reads CASTYPPRQGLNTGELFF. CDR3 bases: TGTGCCAGTACTTATCCACCTAGACAGGGCTTGAACACCGGGGAGCTGTTTTTT.

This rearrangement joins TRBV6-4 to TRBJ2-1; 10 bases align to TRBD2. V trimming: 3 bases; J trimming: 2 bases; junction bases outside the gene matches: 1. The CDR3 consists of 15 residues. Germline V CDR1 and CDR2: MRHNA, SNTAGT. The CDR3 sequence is CASSESGGAYNEQFF. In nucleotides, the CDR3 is TGTGCCAGCAGTGAAAGCGGGGGGGCCTACAATGAGCAGTTCTTC.

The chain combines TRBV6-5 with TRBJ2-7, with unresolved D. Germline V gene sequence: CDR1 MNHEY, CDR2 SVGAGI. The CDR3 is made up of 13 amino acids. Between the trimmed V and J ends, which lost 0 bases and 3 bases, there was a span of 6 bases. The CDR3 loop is CASSYSAGYEQYF. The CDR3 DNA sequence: TGTGCCAGCAGTTACTCGGCAGGCTACGAGCAGTACTTC.

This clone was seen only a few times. The DNA of the CDR3 is TGCGCCAGCAGCCAAGATAGGTGGGGGGGGCCCAACCAAGAGACCCAGTACTTC. Translation: CASSQDRWGGPNQETQYF. The rearrangement joins TRBV4-3 to TRBJ2-5, with D maybe TRBD2 (7 bases). In germline, CDR1 is LGHNA, CDR2 YSLEER. This CDR3 region has 18 residues. The V end lost 0 bases, the J end lost 0 bases, and 17 bases lay between the germline ends.

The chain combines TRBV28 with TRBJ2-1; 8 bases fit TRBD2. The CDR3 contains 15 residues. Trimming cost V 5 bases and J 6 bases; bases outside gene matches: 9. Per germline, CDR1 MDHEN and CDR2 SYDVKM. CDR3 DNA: TGTGCCAGCAGTAACTTAGCGGGAACCCGCAATGAGCAGTTCTTC. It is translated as CASSNLAGTRNEQFF.